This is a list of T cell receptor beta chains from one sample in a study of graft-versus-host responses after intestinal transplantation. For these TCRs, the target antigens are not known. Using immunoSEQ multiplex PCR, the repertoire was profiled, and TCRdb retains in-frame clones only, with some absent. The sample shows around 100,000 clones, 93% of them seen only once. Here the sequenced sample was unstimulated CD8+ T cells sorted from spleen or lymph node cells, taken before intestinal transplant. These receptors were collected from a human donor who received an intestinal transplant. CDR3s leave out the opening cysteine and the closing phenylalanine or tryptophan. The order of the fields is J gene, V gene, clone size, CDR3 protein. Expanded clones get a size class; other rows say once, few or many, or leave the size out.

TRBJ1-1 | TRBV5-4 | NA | ASSASGAGTEAF
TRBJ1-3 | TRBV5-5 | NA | ASSLHPGNTIY
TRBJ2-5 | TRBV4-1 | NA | ASSKDQETQY
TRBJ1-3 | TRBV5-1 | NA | ASRSGTGGVSGNTIY
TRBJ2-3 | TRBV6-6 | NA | ASGERRY
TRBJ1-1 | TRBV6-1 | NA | ASSTRDRPNTEAF
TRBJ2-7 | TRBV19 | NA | ASSIGHGSSYEQY
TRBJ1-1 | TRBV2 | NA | ASSIPTGSEAF
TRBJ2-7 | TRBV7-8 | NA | ASRGSGEAEQY
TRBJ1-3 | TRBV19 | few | ASSTDGTGNTIY
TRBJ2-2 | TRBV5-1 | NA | ASSHHPDRLNTGELF
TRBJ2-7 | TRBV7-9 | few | ASSSPTSPYEQY
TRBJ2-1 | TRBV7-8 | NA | ASSLRTGWGIYNEQF
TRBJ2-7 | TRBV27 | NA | ASSLRLAGTYEQY
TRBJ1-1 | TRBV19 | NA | ASSIWSSGAEAF
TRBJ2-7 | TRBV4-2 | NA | ASSPLGSGGSYEQY
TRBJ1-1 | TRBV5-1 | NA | ASSDGQSPEAF
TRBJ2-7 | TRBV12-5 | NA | ASALTGDYEQY
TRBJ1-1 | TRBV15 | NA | ATSRDRDSNTEAF
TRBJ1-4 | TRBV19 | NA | ASSFSTQTGEKLF
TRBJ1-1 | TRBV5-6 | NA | ASSLVQAINTEAF
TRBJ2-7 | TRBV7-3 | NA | ASSLVNAGAAEQY
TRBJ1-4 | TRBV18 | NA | ASSPETGGEGEKLF
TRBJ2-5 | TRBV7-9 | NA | ASSFNGLEETQY
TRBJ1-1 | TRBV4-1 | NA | ASSLTGGGNTEAF
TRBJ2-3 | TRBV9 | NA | ASSQRVTDTQY
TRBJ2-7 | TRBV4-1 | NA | ASSSQGREQY
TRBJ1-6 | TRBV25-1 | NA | ASSGAGMGFYNSPLH
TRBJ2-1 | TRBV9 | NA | ASSPSGTYNEQF
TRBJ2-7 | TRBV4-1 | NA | ASSQDNGWQTYEQY
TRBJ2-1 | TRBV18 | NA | ASSPGQGIFQF
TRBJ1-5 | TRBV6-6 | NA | ASSPGPGVDQPQH
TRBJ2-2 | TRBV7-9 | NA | AQTSTGELF
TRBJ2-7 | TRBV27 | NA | ASSYSGTYEQY
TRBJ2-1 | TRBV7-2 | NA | ASSLVAGVVNEQF
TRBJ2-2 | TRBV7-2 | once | ASSLDNTGELF
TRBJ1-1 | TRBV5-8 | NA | ASSPKKYHTEAF
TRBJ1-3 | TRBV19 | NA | ASSSPLAGSGNTIY
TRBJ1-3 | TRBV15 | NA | ATSRGEFTGNTIY
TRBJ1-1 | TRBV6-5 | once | ASSGRDLSDTEAF
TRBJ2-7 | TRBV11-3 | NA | ASSLDPPRTGLYEQY
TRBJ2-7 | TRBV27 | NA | ASSLSLAGVPYEQY
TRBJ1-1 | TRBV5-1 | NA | ASSPNREGREGTEAF
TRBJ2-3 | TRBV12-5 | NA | ASGFRGSTDTQY
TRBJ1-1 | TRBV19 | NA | ASSRTGAGGWVGGTEAF